The source of this T cell receptor (beta chain) is a study of blood T cell dynamics during melanoma immunotherapy. Study summary: Standard first-line treatment here was pembrolizumab or nivolumab plus ipilimumab in metastatic melanoma.

Time point in this sample: week 3, after first cycle of checkpoint inhibitor. Sampling occurred pretreatment (T0) and at week 3 (W3), after cycle one of checkpoint blockade. Every bulk PBMC sample received the same 350 ng of DNA. Profiled with immunoSEQ multiplex PCR; TCRdb holds only in-frame clones, not every one. Here the sample spans 15,000 or so clones, approximately 90% being singletons. V lost 4 bases and J lost 5; bases outside the gene matches: 4. The CDR3 has 14 residues. From germline, CDR1 is SEHNR and CDR2 FQNEAQ (reference sequence). V is TRBV7-9 and J is TRBJ1-4, with 7 bases fitting TRBD1. The clonotype originates from a human donor with melanoma. The material sequenced was blood, taken from a patient treated with checkpoint blockade. CDR3 bases: TGTGCCAGCAGCTGGGGACAGTCGAATGAAAAACTGTTTTTT. Protein: CASSWGQSNEKLFF.